This TCR beta chain is from a study of T cell responses to AZD1222 COVID-19 vaccine (dated by TCRdb to the early 2020s). Background on the whole study: TCR sequencing was performed for approximately 240 trial participants, of whom some 200 were given two doses of AZD1222 and 26 were given two doses of MenACWY control vaccine. Trial participants were enrolled by age into subgroups of 18-55, 56-69 and 70-plus years, and 148, 28 and 57 TCR-sequenced participants, respectively, were included in these subgroups.

With respect to this clone: There is no known antigen for this receptor. No per-base quality is available; no much larger clone lies one base away.

Measured from the cysteine to the phenylalanine, the CDR3 is 15 residues long. Only CDR3 DNA remains: 45 bases, in frame from the first base. The intended sense of this specimen's time point label: baseline before first vaccination. This specimen's treatment or condition label, interpreted: meningococcal conjugate vaccine given as trial control. The vaccinee samples were drawn from two UK trials, COV001 and COV002, one of which was a single-blind randomized controlled phase 2/3 trial testing AZD1222 (ChAdOx1 nCoV-19) in healthy adults. Trial participant PBMC samples were collected at day 0 and day 28 after the second dose for TCRbeta chain sequencing. The CDR3 regions of human TCRbeta chains were subjected to immunosequencing. As for the original processing: Repertoire TCRs were matched against a reference library of SARS-CoV-2-specific TCRs generated with the MIRA antigen-specificity platform. Breadth was defined as the fraction of unique TCRs that were SARS-CoV-2-associated. Depth was defined as the fraction of total T cells that were SARS-CoV-2-associated. Each spike-specific TCR was assigned to its reactive spike region and to a CD4 or CD8 class using the MIRA data. Log10-transformed breadth and depth values were compared by one-way ANOVA with Sidak's multiple comparisons tests. TCRdb stores this immuneACCESS table with in-frame sequences only. Part of the clones is absent; in the studies checked, under half of the shortfall reflects unresolved V genes, and no reason is known for the rest. For V, J and clone size, that table is used; D and trimming come from the DNA. Present in this sample are about 100,000 clones, around 87% of which were seen just once. The ten largest clones represent 4.2% of the sample.

Points the paper makes about the study in general: In the small 56-69-year group, the increase in depth fell short of significance, most likely because of low power. Reportedly, close to half of the unique spike-specific TCRs recognized epitopes lying outside the regions that are mutated in the B.1.351 and B.1.1.7 variants. Conclusions about previously exposed vaccinees were limited because only six or seven AZD1222 recipients were SARS-CoV-2 seropositive at baseline. The vaccine-associated CD4 TCRs covered the entire spike protein, and the dominant responses fell in regions 160-218 and 743-854. Because no samples from the day 14 peak response were available, repertoires could be characterized only after the peak T cell response. Spike-specific TCR breadth and depth rose significantly after two AZD1222 doses compared with day 0 and with MenACWY recipients. Participants were mostly white British, with more females than males. The authors suggested clonal diversity may have been underestimated.

Recombination linked TRBV21-1 to TRBJ2-1; the D call TRBD1 from the table was never checked on the DNA. TRBV21-1 is a pseudogene locus. The sequence derives from an adult in good health. The source material was peripheral blood, sampled on day 0 of MenACWY control vaccination. In nucleotide form, the sequence is TGTGCCAGCAGCAAAGAGGGGTTCTCGTACAATGAGCAGTTCTTC. This is translated as CASSKEGFSYNEQFF.